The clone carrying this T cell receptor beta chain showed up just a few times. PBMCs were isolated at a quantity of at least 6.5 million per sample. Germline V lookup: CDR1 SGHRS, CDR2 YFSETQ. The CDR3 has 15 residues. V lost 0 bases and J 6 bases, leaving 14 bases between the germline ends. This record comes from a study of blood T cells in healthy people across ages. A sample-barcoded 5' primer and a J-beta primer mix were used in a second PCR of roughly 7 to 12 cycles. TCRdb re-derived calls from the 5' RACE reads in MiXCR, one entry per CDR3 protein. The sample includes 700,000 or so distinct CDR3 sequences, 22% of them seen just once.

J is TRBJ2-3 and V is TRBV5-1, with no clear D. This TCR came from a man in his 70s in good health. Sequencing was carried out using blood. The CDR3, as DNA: TGCGCCAGCAGCTTGGGACCTACGGCGGCGGATACGCAGTATTTT. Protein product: CASSLGPTAADTQYF.